In its sample, the clone carrying this TCR beta chain was seen a few times. As yet, its antigen is unknown. Combining a sample-barcoded 5' primer with a J-beta primer mix, a second PCR ran for roughly 6 to 11 cycles. TCRdb reprocessed the 5' RACE reads via MiXCR and lists one record per CDR3 protein. The data contain about 780,000 distinct CDR3 sequences, approximately 24% of them singletons. V lost 1 base, J lost 4 bases, and 13 bases lay in between. Germline V gene data show CDR1 as MNHNY and CDR2 as SVGAGI (reference sequence). This CDR3 is built from 15 residues. The data were taken from a study of blood T cells in healthy people across ages. Extractions gave at least 5.5 micrograms of total RNA per sample. Study-wide findings and caveats: In older individuals, TCR beta diversity per million T cells was lower, falling roughly linearly with age.

These records were also assigned to another study, of T cells of mothers and their children. That study adds: Three healthy Caucasian mothers and their six children were the donors. Microchimeric T cell clones that persisted were not detected.

The sequencing input was blood. V and J are TRBV6-6 and TRBJ2-5, with D possibly called TRBD1 or TRBD2 (5 bases each). The sequence was obtained from a boy younger than 18 in good health. For the CDR3, the DNA is TGTGCCAGCAGTTACTGGGGCGGGTTGCGAGAGACCCAGTACTTC. Amino acids: CASSYWGGLRETQYF.